Below, one TCR beta chain is given with its context. Its antigen is not identified. These data come from a study of type 1 and type 2 diabetes patients. Study overall: The cohort mixed type 1 diabetes, type 2 diabetes and nondiabetic donors. Magnetic bead positive selection isolated CD4+ or CD8+ T cells from PBMCs.

V was cut by 5 bases and J by 0 bases, with 9 bases left in between. This CDR3 spans 14 amino acids. Germline values: CDR1 LNHDA, CDR2 SQIVND (reference sequence). Study-wide results and caveats: Some HECs seen only in T1D might also appear in more T2D or control samples. Type 2 diabetes and control samples shared highly correlated V and J usage, averaging around 0.97.

PCR was run on genomic DNA. Multiplex PCR with 30 forward and 13 reverse primers amplified the TCR beta CDR3. Each CDR3 protein is one row after TCRdb ran MiXCR on the multiplex PCR reads. The data show some 250,000 distinct CDR3 sequences, more than 45% seen once. The TCR was taken from a man younger than 30 with type 2 diabetes. Sequences were obtained from peripheral blood mononuclear cells (PBMCs). The chain is built from TRBV19 and TRBJ2-3; no clear D. Here the CDR3 reads CASSVQPSTDTQYF. In DNA, the CDR3 is TGTGCCAGTAGTGTCCAGCCAAGCACAGATACGCAGTATTTT.